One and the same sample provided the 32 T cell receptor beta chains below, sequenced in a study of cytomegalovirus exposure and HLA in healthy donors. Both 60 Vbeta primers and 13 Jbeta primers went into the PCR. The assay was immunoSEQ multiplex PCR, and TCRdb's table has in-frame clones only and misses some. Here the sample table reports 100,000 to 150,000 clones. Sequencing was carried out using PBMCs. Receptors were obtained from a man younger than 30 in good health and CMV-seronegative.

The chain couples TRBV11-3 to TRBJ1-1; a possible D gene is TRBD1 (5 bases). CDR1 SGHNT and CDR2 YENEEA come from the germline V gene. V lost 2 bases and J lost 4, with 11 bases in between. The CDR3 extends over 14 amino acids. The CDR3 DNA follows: TGTGCCAGCAGCTTACAGGGCTGGAGCACTGAAGCTTTCTTT. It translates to CASSLQGWSTEAFF.

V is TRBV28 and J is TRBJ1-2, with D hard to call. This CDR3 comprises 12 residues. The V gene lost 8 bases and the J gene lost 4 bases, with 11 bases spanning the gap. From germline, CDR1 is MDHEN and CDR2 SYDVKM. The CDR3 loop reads CASLLEGYGYTF. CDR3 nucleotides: TGTGCCAGCCTCCTCGAGGGCTATGGCTACACCTTC.

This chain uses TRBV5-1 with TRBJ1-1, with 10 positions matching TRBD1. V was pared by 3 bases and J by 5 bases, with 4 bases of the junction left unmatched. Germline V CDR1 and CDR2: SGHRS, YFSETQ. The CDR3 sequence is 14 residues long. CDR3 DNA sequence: TGCGCCAGCAGCTCGGGACAGGGGAGGACTGAAGCTTTCTTT. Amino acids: CASSSGQGRTEAFF. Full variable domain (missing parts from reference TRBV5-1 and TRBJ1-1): KAGVTQTPRYLIKTRGQQVTLSCSPISGHRSVSWYQQTPGQGLQFLFEYFSETQRNKGNFPGRFSGRQFSNSRSEMNVSTLELGDSALYLCASSSGQGRTEAFFGQGTRLTVV.

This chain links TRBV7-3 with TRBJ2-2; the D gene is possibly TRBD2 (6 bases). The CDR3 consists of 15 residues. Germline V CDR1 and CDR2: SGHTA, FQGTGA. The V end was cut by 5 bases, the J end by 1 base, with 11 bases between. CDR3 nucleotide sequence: TGTGCCAGCAGCCCAAGCGGGCTGAACACCGGGGAGCTGTTTTTT. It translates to CASSPSGLNTGELFF.

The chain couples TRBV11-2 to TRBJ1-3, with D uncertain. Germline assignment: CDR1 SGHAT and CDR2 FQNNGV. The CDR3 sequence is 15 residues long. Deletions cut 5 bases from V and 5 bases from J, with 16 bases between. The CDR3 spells CASSDSRWERNTIYF. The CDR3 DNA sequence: TGTGCCAGCAGCGACTCCCGCTGGGAGCGAAACACCATATATTTT.

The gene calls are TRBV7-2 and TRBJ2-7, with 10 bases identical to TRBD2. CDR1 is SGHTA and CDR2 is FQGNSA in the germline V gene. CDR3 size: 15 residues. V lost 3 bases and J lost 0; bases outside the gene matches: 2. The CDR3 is CASSFSSGSSYEQYF. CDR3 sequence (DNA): TGTGCCAGCAGCTTCTCTAGCGGGAGCTCCTACGAGCAGTACTTC.

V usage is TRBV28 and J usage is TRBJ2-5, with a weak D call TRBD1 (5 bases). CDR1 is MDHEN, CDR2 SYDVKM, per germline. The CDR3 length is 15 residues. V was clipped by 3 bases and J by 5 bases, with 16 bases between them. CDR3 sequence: CASSLGLGRVETQYF. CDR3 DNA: TGTGCCAGCAGTTTGGGCCTAGGCAGGGTGGAGACCCAGTACTTC.

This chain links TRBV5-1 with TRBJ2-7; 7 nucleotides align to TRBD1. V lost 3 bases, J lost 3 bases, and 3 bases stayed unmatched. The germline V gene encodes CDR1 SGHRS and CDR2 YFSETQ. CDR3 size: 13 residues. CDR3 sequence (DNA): TGCGCCAGCAGCTCAGACAGGGACTACGAGCAGTACTTC. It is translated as CASSSDRDYEQYF. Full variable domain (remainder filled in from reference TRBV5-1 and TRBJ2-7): KAGVTQTPRYLIKTRGQQVTLSCSPISGHRSVSWYQQTPGQGLQFLFEYFSETQRNKGNFPGRFSGRQFSNSRSEMNVSTLELGDSALYLCASSSDRDYEQYFGPGTRLTVT.

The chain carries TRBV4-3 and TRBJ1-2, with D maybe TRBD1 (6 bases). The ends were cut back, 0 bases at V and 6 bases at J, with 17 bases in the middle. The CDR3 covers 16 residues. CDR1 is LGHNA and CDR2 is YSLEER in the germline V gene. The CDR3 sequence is CASSQDLLAGANGYTF. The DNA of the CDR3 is TGCGCCAGCAGCCAAGATCTTTTGGCAGGGGCTAATGGCTACACCTTC.

The DNA of the CDR3 is TGCGCCAGCAGCCCGAACAGGGGGTCTCAGCCCCAGCATTTT. Protein product: CASSPNRGSQPQHF. This chain connects TRBV4-1 to TRBJ1-5; 8 nucleotides match TRBD1. CDR1 is MGHRA and CDR2 is YSYEKL in the germline V gene. The length of the CDR3 is 14 residues. V lost 4 bases, J lost 6 bases, and 5 bases stayed unmatched.

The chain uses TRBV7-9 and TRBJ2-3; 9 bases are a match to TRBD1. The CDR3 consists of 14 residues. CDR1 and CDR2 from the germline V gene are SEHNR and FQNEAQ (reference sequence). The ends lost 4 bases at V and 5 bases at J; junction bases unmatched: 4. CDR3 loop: CASSWDRAGDTQYF. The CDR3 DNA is TGTGCCAGCAGCTGGGACAGGGCAGGAGATACGCAGTATTTT.

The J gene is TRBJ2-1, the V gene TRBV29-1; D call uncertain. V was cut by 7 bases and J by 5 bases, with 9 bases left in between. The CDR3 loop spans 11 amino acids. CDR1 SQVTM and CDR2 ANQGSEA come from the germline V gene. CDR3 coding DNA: TGCAGCGCCAGCCGGGACAATGAGCAGTTCTTC. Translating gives CSASRDNEQFF.

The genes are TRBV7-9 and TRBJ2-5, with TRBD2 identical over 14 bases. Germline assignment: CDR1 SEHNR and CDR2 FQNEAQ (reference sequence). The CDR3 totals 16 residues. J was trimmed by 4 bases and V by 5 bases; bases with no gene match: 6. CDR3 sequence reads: CASSRGLAGALETQYF. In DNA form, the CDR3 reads TGTGCCAGCAGCCGGGGACTAGCGGGAGCGTTAGAGACCCAGTACTTC.

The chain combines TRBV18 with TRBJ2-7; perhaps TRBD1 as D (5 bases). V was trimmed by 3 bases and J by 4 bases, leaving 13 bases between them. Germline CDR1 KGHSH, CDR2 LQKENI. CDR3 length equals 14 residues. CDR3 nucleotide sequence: TGTGCCAGCTCACCTCCTGCAGGGCTGTACGAGCAGTACTTC. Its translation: CASSPPAGLYEQYF.

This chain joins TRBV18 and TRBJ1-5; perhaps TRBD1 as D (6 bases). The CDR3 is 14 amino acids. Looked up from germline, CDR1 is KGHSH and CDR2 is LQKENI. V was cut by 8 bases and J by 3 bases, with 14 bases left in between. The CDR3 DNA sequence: TGTGCCAGCACCGCACAGGGATCCAATCAGCCCCAGCATTTT. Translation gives CASTAQGSNQPQHF.

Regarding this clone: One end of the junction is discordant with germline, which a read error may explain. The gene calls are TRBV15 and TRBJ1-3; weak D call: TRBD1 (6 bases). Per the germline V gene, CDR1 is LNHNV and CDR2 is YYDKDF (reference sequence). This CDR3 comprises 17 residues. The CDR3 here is CATGRDPPGQIPGTIYF. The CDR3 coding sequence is TGTGCCACCGGCAGAGATCCCCCAGGACAGATCCCGGGCACCATATATTTT.

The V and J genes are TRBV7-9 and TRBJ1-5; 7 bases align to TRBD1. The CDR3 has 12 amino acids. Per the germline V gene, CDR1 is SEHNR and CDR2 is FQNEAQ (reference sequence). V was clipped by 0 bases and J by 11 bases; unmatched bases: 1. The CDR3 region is CASSLAGGTQHF. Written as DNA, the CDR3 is TGTGCCAGCAGCTTAGCAGGGGGCACCCAGCATTTT.

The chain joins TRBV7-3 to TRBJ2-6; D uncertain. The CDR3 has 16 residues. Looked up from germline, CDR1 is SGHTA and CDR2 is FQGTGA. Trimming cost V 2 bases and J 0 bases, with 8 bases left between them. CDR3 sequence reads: CASSLYVFSGANVLTF. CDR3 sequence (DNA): TGTGCCAGCAGCTTATATGTTTTCTCTGGGGCCAACGTCCTGACTTTC.

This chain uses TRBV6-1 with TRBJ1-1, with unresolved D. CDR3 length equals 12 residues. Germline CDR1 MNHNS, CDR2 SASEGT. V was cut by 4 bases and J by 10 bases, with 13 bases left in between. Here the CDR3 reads CASSATREAAFF. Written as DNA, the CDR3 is TGTGCCAGCAGTGCGACTCGGGAGGCAGCTTTCTTT.

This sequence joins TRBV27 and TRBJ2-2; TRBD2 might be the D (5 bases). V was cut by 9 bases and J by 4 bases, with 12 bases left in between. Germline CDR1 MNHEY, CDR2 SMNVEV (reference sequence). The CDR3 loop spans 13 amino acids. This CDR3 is CASGGLGTGELFF. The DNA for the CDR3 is TGTGCCAGTGGAGGATTGGGCACCGGGGAGCTGTTTTTT.

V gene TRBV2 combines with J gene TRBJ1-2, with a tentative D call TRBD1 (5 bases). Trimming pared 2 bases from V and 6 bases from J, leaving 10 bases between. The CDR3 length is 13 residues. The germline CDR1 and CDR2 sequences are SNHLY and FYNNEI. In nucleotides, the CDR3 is TGTGCCAGCAGTGAATGGGGCTACAATGGCTACACCTTC. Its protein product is CASSEWGYNGYTF.

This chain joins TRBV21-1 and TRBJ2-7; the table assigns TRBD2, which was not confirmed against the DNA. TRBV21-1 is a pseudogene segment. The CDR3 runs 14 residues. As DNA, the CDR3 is TGTGCCAGCACCCAACAGGCGGGACCGACGGAGCAGTACTTC. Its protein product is CASTQQAGPTEQYF.

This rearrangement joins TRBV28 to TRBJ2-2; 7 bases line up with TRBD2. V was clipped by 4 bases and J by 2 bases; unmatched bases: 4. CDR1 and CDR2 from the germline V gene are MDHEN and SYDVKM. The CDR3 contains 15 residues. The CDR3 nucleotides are TGTGCCAGCAGTTCGAGCGGGATAAACACCGGGGAGCTGTTTTTT. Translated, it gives CASSSSGINTGELFF.

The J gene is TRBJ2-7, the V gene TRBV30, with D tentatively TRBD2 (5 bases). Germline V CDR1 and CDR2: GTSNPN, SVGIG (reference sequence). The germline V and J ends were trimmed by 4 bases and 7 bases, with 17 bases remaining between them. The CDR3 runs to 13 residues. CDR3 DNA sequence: TGTGCCTGGATGGACGTCCGCCGGGGAGAGCAGTACTTC. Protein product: CAWMDVRRGEQYF.

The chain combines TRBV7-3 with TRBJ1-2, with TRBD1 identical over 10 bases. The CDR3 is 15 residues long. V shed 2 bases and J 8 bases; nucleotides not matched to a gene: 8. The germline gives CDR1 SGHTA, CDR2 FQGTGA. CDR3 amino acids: CASSLRPGQGNGYTF. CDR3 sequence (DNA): TGTGCCAGCAGCTTACGCCCGGGACAGGGGAACGGCTACACCTTC.

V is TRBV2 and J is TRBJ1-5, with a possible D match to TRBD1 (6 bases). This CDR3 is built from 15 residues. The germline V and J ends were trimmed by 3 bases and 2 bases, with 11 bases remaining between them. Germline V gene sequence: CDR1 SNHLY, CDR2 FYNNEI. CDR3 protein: CASSEWAGGNQPQHF. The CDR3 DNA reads TGTGCCAGCAGTGAGTGGGCAGGGGGCAATCAGCCCCAGCATTTT.

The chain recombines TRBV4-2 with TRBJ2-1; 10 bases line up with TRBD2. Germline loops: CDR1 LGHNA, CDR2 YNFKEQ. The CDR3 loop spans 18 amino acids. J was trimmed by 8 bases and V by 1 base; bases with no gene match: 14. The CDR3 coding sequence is TGTGCCAGCAGCCAAGGCCGGACTCTAGCGGGGGATCTCGATGAGCAGTTCTTC. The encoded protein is CASSQGRTLAGDLDEQFF.

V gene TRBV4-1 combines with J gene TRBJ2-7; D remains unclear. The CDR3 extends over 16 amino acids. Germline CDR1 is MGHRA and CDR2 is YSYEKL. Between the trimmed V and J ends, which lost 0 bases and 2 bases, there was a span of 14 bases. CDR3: CASSQDSARLTYEQYF. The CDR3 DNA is TGCGCCAGCAGCCAAGATTCCGCCAGGCTCACCTACGAGCAGTACTTC.

CDR3 sequence (DNA): TGTGCCAGCGGTTACCCGGACAGGGGCTACGAGCAGTACTTC. It specifies CASGYPDRGYEQYF. The gene calls are TRBV28 and TRBJ2-7, with 9 bases fitting TRBD1. The CDR3 runs 14 residues. The V gene's germline CDR1 is MDHEN and CDR2 SYDVKM. Unmatched junction bases numbered 8, after V lost 8 bases and J lost 3 bases.

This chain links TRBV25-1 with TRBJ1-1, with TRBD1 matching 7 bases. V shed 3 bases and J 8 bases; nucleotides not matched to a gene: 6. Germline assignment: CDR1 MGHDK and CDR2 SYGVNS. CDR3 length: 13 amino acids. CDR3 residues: CASSDRGKLEAFF. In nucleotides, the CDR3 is TGTGCCAGCAGTGACAGGGGGAAGTTGGAAGCTTTCTTT.

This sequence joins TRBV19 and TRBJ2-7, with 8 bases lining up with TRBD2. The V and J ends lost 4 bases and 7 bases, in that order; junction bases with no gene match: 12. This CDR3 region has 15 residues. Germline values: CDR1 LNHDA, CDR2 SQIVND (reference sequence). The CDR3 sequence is CASSTSGRAGREQYF. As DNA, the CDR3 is TGTGCCAGTAGTACCAGCGGGAGAGCCGGAAGGGAGCAGTACTTC.

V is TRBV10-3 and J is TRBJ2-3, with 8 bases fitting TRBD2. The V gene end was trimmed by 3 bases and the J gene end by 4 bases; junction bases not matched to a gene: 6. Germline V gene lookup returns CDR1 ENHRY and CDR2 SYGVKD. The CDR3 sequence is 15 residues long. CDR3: CAISDPGGPADTQYF. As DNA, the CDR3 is TGTGCCATCAGTGACCCGGGAGGGCCGGCAGATACGCAGTATTTT.